A single sample gave rise to the 24 T cell receptor beta chains below, sequenced in a study of cytomegalovirus exposure and HLA in healthy donors. Primers for the PCR totalled 60 Vbeta and 13 Jbeta. Generated by immunoSEQ multiplex PCR, the TCRdb table keeps only in-frame clones and is missing some. The data include 100,000 to 150,000 clones; the top ten clones carry 2.5% to 3%. Source material: PBMCs. Receptor source: a man younger than 40 in good health and CMV-seronegative.

V usage is TRBV6-5 and J usage is TRBJ2-6, with D uncertain. Trimming pared 6 bases from V and 0 bases from J, leaving 9 bases between. The germline CDR1 and CDR2 sequences are MNHEY and SVGAGI. The CDR3 sequence is 15 residues long. Here the CDR3 reads CASSHRVSGANVLTF. The CDR3 nucleotides read TGTGCCAGCAGCCACAGAGTCTCTGGGGCCAACGTCCTGACTTTC.

The V gene is TRBV6-6, the J gene TRBJ2-7; unclear D gene. This CDR3 region has 10 residues. Germline V CDR1 and CDR2: MNHNY, SVGAGI (reference sequence). V was pared by 6 bases and J by 5 bases, with 5 bases between. This chain's CDR3 is CASSHNEQYF. The CDR3 nucleotides read TGTGCCAGCAGCCACAACGAGCAGTACTTC.

The chain uses TRBV19 and TRBJ1-3; D is undetermined. Germline-derived CDR1 and CDR2 are LNHDA and SQIVND (reference sequence). Trimming took 5 bases from V and 2 from J, leaving 10 bases between them. CDR3 length: 14 amino acids. Written as DNA, the CDR3 is TGTGCCAGTAGTTCCGACATAGCTGGAAACACCATATATTTT. The encoded protein is CASSSDIAGNTIYF.

The chain is built from TRBV2 and TRBJ1-3; possible D gene TRBD1, 5 bases. Deletions cut 7 bases from V and 4 bases from J, with 29 bases between. This CDR3 is 19 amino acids long. Germline lookup yields CDR1 SNHLY and CDR2 FYNNEI. The DNA for the CDR3 is TGTGCCAGCACCCGACCAGAGCTCCAGGGCCGAACTTGGGGAAACACCATATATTTT. This translates into CASTRPELQGRTWGNTIYF.

The chain employs TRBV6-1 and TRBJ1-2; weak D call: TRBD1 (5 bases). V lost 1 base and J 4 bases, leaving 13 bases between the germline ends. CDR1 MNHNS and CDR2 SASEGT come from the germline V gene. The CDR3 sequence is 15 residues long. The CDR3 coding sequence is TGTGCCAGCAGTGAAGATTGGGGGGAAAGCTATGGCTACACCTTC. It is translated as CASSEDWGESYGYTF.

The rearrangement links TRBV7-9 to TRBJ1-1; TRBD1 might be the D (5 bases). This CDR3 spans 13 amino acids. The germline V gene has CDR1 SEHNR and CDR2 FQNEAQ (reference sequence). The V end lost 0 bases, the J end lost 10 bases, and 12 bases lay between the germline ends. CDR3 region: CASSLARGRVAFF. The CDR3 DNA reads TGTGCCAGCAGCTTAGCGCGGGGACGGGTAGCTTTCTTT.

The chain is built from TRBV4-3 and TRBJ2-1; no definite D call. Trimming took 1 base from V and 5 from J, leaving 12 bases between them. Germline values: CDR1 LGHNA, CDR2 YSLEER. The CDR3 contains 15 residues. CDR3 residues: CASSQGVIADNEQFF. The CDR3 nucleotides read TGCGCCAGCAGCCAAGGGGTAATAGCTGACAATGAGCAGTTCTTC.

The chain carries TRBV9 and TRBJ2-3; D may be TRBD2 (5 bases). V lost 2 bases to trimming and J lost 10 bases, with 20 bases between them. Per the germline V gene, CDR1 is SGDLS and CDR2 is YYNGEE. There are 15 residues in the CDR3. In DNA form, the CDR3 reads TGTGCCAGCAGCGTTTCACGCCTTGCCGGCGGGTCGCAGTATTTT. As protein: CASSVSRLAGGSQYF.

Here the CDR3 DNA reads TGTGCCACCAGCAGGGACCGCAGGGAAGTTAAAGCTTTCTTT. Protein product: CATSRDRREVKAFF. The chain uses TRBV15 and TRBJ1-1, with TRBD1 as a possible D gene (5 bases). V shed 3 bases and J shed 9 bases, with 17 bases lying between them. Germline V gives CDR1 LNHNV, CDR2 YYDKDF (reference sequence). The CDR3 sequence is 14 residues long.

The J gene is TRBJ2-3, the V gene TRBV7-9; 8 nucleotides match TRBD2. Germline CDR1 SEHNR, CDR2 FQNEAQ (reference sequence). CDR3 size: 15 residues. V lost 1 base to trimming and J lost 8 bases; unmatched junction nucleotides: 8. The CDR3 loop reads CASSLVIAGSSTQYF. CDR3 in DNA: TGTGCCAGCAGCTTAGTTATAGCGGGATCGAGTACGCAGTATTTT.

The gene calls are TRBV2 and TRBJ1-5; 7 bases are shared with TRBD1. Germline V gives CDR1 SNHLY, CDR2 FYNNEI. The CDR3 contains 14 residues. V shed 5 bases and J 4 bases; nucleotides not matched to a gene: 5. CDR3 coding DNA: TGTGCCAGCAGTCCGGGGACAGCTAATCAGCCCCAGCATTTT. Protein: CASSPGTANQPQHF. Supplemented by reference TRBV2 and TRBJ1-5, the full variable domain reads EPEVTQTPSHQVTQMGQEVILRCVPISNHLYFYWYRQILGQKVEFLVSFYNNEISEKSEIFDDQFSVERPDGSNFTLKIRSTKLEDSAMYFCASSPGTANQPQHFGDGTRLSIL.

The chain carries TRBV28 and TRBJ1-1, with 7 bases lining up with TRBD1. This CDR3 is built from 15 residues. CDR1 and CDR2 (germline): MDHEN, SYDVKM. With 6 bases clipped from V and 3 bases from J, the junction kept 10 bases outside the gene matches. The CDR3 sequence is CASSPTTDRYTEAFF. The CDR3 DNA is TGTGCCAGCAGCCCAACTACGGACAGGTACACTGAAGCTTTCTTT.

The V call is TRBV10-1, the J call TRBJ2-7, with unresolved D. The CDR3 totals 15 residues. V was clipped by 0 bases and J by 5 bases, with 14 bases between them. CDR1 WNHNN and CDR2 SYGVQD come from the germline V gene (reference sequence). The CDR3 loop is CASSESLLPSDEQYF. CDR3 in DNA: TGCGCCAGCAGTGAGTCTTTGCTCCCGAGCGACGAGCAGTACTTC.

The rearrangement joins TRBV30 to TRBJ1-6; 10 bases align to TRBD1. This CDR3 is 17 amino acids long. Germline CDR1 GTSNPN, CDR2 SVGIG (reference sequence). J gave up 9 bases and V 0 bases, and 11 bases lay outside the gene matches. CDR3 loop: CAWSVGQGTGATSPLHF. Here the CDR3 DNA reads TGTGCCTGGAGTGTAGGTCAGGGGACAGGGGCTACTTCACCCCTCCACTTT.

The V and J genes are TRBV30 and TRBJ2-7, with a possible D match to TRBD1 (5 bases). Per the germline V gene, CDR1 is GTSNPN and CDR2 is SVGIG (reference sequence). The V end lost 4 bases, the J end lost 4 bases, and 20 bases lay between the germline ends. The CDR3 totals 15 residues. The CDR3, as DNA: TGTGCCTGGATTAGAAGGCTTAACCCAGGGTACGAGCAGTACTTC. Translating gives CAWIRRLNPGYEQYF.

This chain links TRBV30 with TRBJ2-5; TRBD2 matches 14 bases. Germline V gene sequence: CDR1 GTSNPN, CDR2 SVGIG (reference sequence). The trim removed 2 bases at V and 2 bases at J, leaving 10 bases unmatched. The CDR3 runs 18 residues. This CDR3 is CAWSPGLAGGPGQETQYF. Here the CDR3 DNA reads TGTGCCTGGAGTCCAGGACTAGCGGGAGGACCAGGACAAGAGACCCAGTACTTC. The whole variable domain, remainder taken from reference TRBV30 and TRBJ2-5, is SQTIHQWPATLVQPVGSPLSLECTVEGTSNPNLYWYRQAAGRGLQLLFYSVGIGQISSEVPQNLSASRPQDRQFILSSKKLLLSDSGFYLCAWSPGLAGGPGQETQYFGPGTRLLVL.

The rearrangement joins TRBV7-8 to TRBJ2-1, with a possible D match to TRBD2 (5 bases). V lost 5 bases to trimming and J lost 7 bases, with 21 bases between them. The CDR3 runs to 16 residues. CDR1 and CDR2 (germline): SGHVS, FQNEAQ. The CDR3 sequence is CASSPRVGATWNEQFF. The CDR3 DNA is TGTGCCAGCAGCCCGCGGGTCGGCGCCACATGGAATGAGCAGTTCTTC.

DNA of the CDR3: TGTGCCAGCAGTTACTCGTACAGGACGGACTATGGCTACACCTTC. Its protein product is CASSYSYRTDYGYTF. The chain combines TRBV6-5 with TRBJ1-2; TRBD1 might be the D (5 bases). Trimming took 0 bases from V and 3 from J, leaving 11 bases between them. Germline CDR1 is MNHEY and CDR2 is SVGAGI. CDR3 length equals 15 residues.

Notes on this clone: Compared with germline, one end of the junction differs, possibly owing to a read error. The chain links TRBV6-5 to TRBJ2-1, with D uncertain. CDR1 is MNHEY, CDR2 SVGAGI, per germline. The CDR3 totals 13 residues. The CDR3 reads CASRPHDMVEQLF. CDR3 sequence (DNA): TGTGCCAGCAGACCCCACGACATGGTTGAGCAGCTCTTC.

J is TRBJ1-2 and V is TRBV20-1; D unresolved. V was clipped by 6 bases and J by 8 bases, with 13 bases between them. Germline-derived CDR1 and CDR2 are DFQATT and SNEGSKA (reference sequence). The CDR3 totals 11 residues. The CDR3 is CSAHPGEGYTF. CDR3 bases: TGCAGTGCCCATCCGGGTGAGGGCTACACCTTC.

The gene calls are TRBV5-1 and TRBJ2-1, with 12 positions matching TRBD2. This CDR3 has 17 residues. The V gene end was trimmed by 0 bases and the J gene end by 2 bases; junction bases not matched to a gene: 3. Germline CDR1 SGHRS, CDR2 YFSETQ. The CDR3: CASSLGASGRAYNEQFF. CDR3 nucleotide sequence: TGCGCCAGCAGCTTGGGGGCTAGCGGGAGGGCCTACAATGAGCAGTTCTTC.

The rearrangement uses TRBV11-3 and TRBJ2-1, with no clear D. Trimming cost V 3 bases and J 4 bases, with 7 bases left between them. The germline CDR1 and CDR2 sequences are SGHNT and YENEEA. The CDR3 length is 13 residues. CDR3 nucleotide sequence: TGTGCCAGCAGCTTTGCCGGGTACAATGAGCAGTTCTTC. It is translated as CASSFAGYNEQFF.

The V and J genes are TRBV4-1 and TRBJ2-5; D is undetermined. Per the germline V gene, CDR1 is MGHRA and CDR2 is YSYEKL. The ends were cut back, 1 base at V and 5 bases at J, with 14 bases in the middle. This CDR3 region has 15 residues. CDR3 nucleotides: TGCGCCAGCAGCCAAGGAATAACGGTGGAGGAGACCCAGTACTTC. This codes for CASSQGITVEETQYF.

The chain links TRBV5-5 to TRBJ2-1, with 12 bases fitting TRBD2. Germline values: CDR1 SGHKS, CDR2 YYEKEE (reference sequence). This CDR3 comprises 16 residues. V gave up 3 bases and J gave up 0 bases; unmatched junction bases: 1. The CDR3 DNA sequence: TGTGCCAGCAGCTGGGGACTAGCGGGCTCCTACAATGAGCAGTTCTTC. Protein: CASSWGLAGSYNEQFF.